This is a list of T cell receptor beta chains from one sample in a study of CD8 T cells in ankylosing spondylitis. TCRdb analysed the 5' RACE reads with MiXCR anew, one entry per CDR3 protein. The table has a few hundred thousand distinct CDR3 sequences, around 25% seen once. The sample taken for sequencing was blood, either unsorted or a sorted T cell fraction (not recorded which). Receptors were obtained from a male donor with ankylosing spondylitis or in good health (not recorded which). CDR3s leave out the opening cysteine and the closing phenylalanine or tryptophan.

J gene: TRBJ2-3
V gene: TRBV9
CDR3 protein: ASSHDLSPTDTQY

J gene: TRBJ2-3
V gene: TRBV20-1
CDR3 protein: SASRSDTQY

J gene: TRBJ2-1
V gene: TRBV29-1
CDR3 protein: SVEGAGNYNEQF

J gene: TRBJ1-5
V gene: TRBV12-3/TRBV12-4
CDR3 protein: ASSYRGRGQPQH

J gene: TRBJ2-1
V gene: TRBV7-6
CDR3 protein: ASSPAAYNEQF

J gene: TRBJ1-1
V gene: TRBV27
CDR3 protein: ASSLWAGSSEAF

J gene: TRBJ2-5
V gene: TRBV12-3/TRBV12-4
CDR3 protein: ASGQTGEETQY

J gene: TRBJ2-4
V gene: TRBV10-3
CDR3 protein: AISGGHIQY

J gene: TRBJ1-2
V gene: TRBV6-5
CDR3 protein: ASSYDKNYGYT

J gene: TRBJ2-1
V gene: TRBV20-1
CDR3 protein: SARGVGAGYNEQF

J gene: TRBJ2-2
V gene: TRBV6-5
CDR3 protein: ASSNYKTGELF

J gene: TRBJ2-5
V gene: TRBV7-2
CDR3 protein: ASSLDQSQETQY

J gene: TRBJ1-1
V gene: TRBV6-1
CDR3 protein: ASSRGQDNTEAF

J gene: TRBJ2-3
V gene: TRBV20-1
CDR3 protein: SANDRVGTNTQY

J gene: TRBJ2-5
V gene: TRBV7-7
CDR3 protein: ASSLAFAGVETQY

J gene: TRBJ2-1
V gene: TRBV6-5
CDR3 protein: ASSYRWADRYNEQF

J gene: TRBJ1-2
V gene: TRBV29-1
CDR3 protein: SVAGTGVLGYT

J gene: TRBJ2-5
V gene: TRBV7-2
CDR3 protein: ASSLRGAGETQY

J gene: TRBJ2-2
V gene: TRBV3-1
CDR3 protein: ASSLEGSYTGELF

J gene: TRBJ2-3
V gene: TRBV20-1
CDR3 protein: SAGRGGASTDTQY

J gene: TRBJ1-5
V gene: TRBV5-1
CDR3 protein: ASSRSQNQPQH

J gene: TRBJ1-5
V gene: TRBV30
CDR3 protein: AWSVGRQGNQPQH

J gene: TRBJ2-7
V gene: TRBV6-8
CDR3 protein: ASSDLSDRRSYEQY

J gene: TRBJ2-7
V gene: TRBV7-2
CDR3 protein: ASSLRAGEQY

J gene: TRBJ2-2
V gene: TRBV7-6
CDR3 protein: ASSSGPQGNSGELF

J gene: TRBJ1-2
V gene: TRBV18
CDR3 protein: ASQNRGAHGYT